In this sample, the clone carrying this T cell receptor beta chain turned up many times. Its antigen remains unidentified. The data derive from a study of blood T cells in healthy people across ages. The study, taken as a whole, reports: Per million T cells, the diversity of TCR beta decreased roughly linearly as age advanced.

A second about 7 to 12 cycle PCR used barcoded and J-beta primers. Each cDNA molecule carried a tag from a template-switch adaptor that contained 12 random nucleotides. CDR3-containing paired-end reads numbering at least 2.5 million came from each sample. Each CDR3 protein is one row after TCRdb ran MiXCR on the 5' RACE reads. The profile shows some 640,000 distinct CDR3 sequences, 49% of them singletons. No fewer than 6 million PBMCs went into each sample. This clonotype originated in a woman aged 60-75 years in good health. Sample: blood.

Written as DNA, the CDR3 is TGTGCCAGCAGCGTAGGTTCGACGGGACCCCTCCACTTT. It yields the protein CASSVGSTGPLHF. V and J are TRBV9 and TRBJ1-6; no firm D call. Trimming left V 0 bases short and J 12 bases short, with 10 bases between. Germline CDR1 and CDR2: SGDLS and YYNGEE. This CDR3 is 13 amino acids long.